A single sample gave rise to the 32 T cell receptor beta chains below, sequenced in a study of blood T cell repertoires in COVID-19. The data were produced by immunoSEQ multiplex PCR, yet TCRdb's version contains in-frame clones alone and is incomplete. Of about 260,000 clones listed, approximately 90% are singletons. The sample consisted of PBMCs or T cells enriched from blood (not recorded which). The receptors were sampled from a man in his fifties or sixties who had been exposed to COVID-19.

The genes are TRBV13 and TRBJ1-3; the D gene is possibly TRBD1 (5 bases). This CDR3 is 16 amino acids long. Between the trimmed V and J ends, which lost 3 bases and 0 bases, there was a span of 12 bases. Looked up from germline, CDR1 is PRHDT and CDR2 is FYEKMQ (reference sequence). The CDR3 loop is CASSFGGASSGNTIYF. The CDR3, as DNA: TGTGCCAGCAGCTTCGGGGGTGCCAGCTCTGGAAACACCATATATTTT. The full variable domain, completed using reference TRBV13 and TRBJ1-3, is AAGVIQSPRHLIKEKRETATLKCYPIPRHDTVYWYQQGPGQDPQFLISFYEKMQSDKGSIPDRFSAQQFSDYHSELNMSSLELGDSALYFCASSFGGASSGNTIYFGEGSWLTVV.

V usage is TRBV10-3 and J usage is TRBJ1-1; 7 positions match TRBD1. The CDR3 is 14 amino acids. Germline V lookup: CDR1 ENHRY, CDR2 SYGVKD. Germline trimming cut 6 bases from V and 4 bases from J; bases unmatched to any gene: 8. The CDR3 nucleotides read TGTGCCATCAGCCAACAAGACAGGGTCACTGAAGCTTTCTTT. It specifies CAISQQDRVTEAFF.

The CDR3 nucleotides are TGCGCCAGCAGCTTTCAGACAGCCCTCTATGGCTACACCTTC. It encodes CASSFQTALYGYTF. The V gene is TRBV5-1, the J gene TRBJ1-2, with D maybe TRBD1 (5 bases). Trimming removed 2 bases from V and 4 bases from J, with 12 bases in between. Germline assignment: CDR1 SGHRS and CDR2 YFSETQ. The CDR3 is 14 residues long.

The chain carries TRBV7-9 and TRBJ2-2; 10 positions match TRBD2. Trimming removed 3 bases from V and 5 bases from J; junction bases left unmatched: 3. The CDR3 sequence is 15 residues long. Germline CDR1 is SEHNR and CDR2 is FQNEAQ (reference sequence). The CDR3 region is CASSLLAGGTGELFF. The CDR3 DNA follows: TGTGCCAGCAGCTTGTTAGCGGGAGGTACCGGGGAGCTGTTTTTT.

V is TRBV11-3 and J is TRBJ1-1; a possible D gene is TRBD1 (6 bases). The V gene's germline CDR1 is SGHNT and CDR2 YENEEA. The CDR3 runs to 15 residues. Deletions cut 6 bases from V and 5 bases from J, with 19 bases between. The CDR3 reads CASSPIQGSLTEAFF. The CDR3 DNA sequence: TGTGCCAGCAGTCCCATACAGGGTTCTTTGACTGAAGCTTTCTTT.

As DNA, the CDR3 is TGTGCCAGCAGCTACAGAGCTAACTATGGCTACACCTTC. This gives the protein CASSYRANYGYTF. The rearrangement links TRBV7-3 to TRBJ1-2, with unresolved D. The CDR3 is 13 residues long. CDR1 is SGHTA, CDR2 FQGTGA, per germline. V lost 4 bases, J lost 0 bases, and 6 bases lay in between.

The chain links TRBV7-3 to TRBJ1-6; no clear D gene. The CDR3 length is 17 residues. V dropped 5 bases and J dropped 0 bases, with 14 bases sitting between them. Germline values: CDR1 SGHTA, CDR2 FQGTGA. The CDR3 nucleotides are TGTGCCAGCAGCGGAGGACTTTTGAGCTCCTATAATTCACCCCTCCACTTT. The encoded protein is CASSGGLLSSYNSPLHF.

V and J are TRBV28 and TRBJ2-1; 8 nucleotides align to TRBD2. Germline V gene sequence: CDR1 MDHEN, CDR2 SYDVKM. V shed 1 base, J shed 4 bases, and the junction held 6 bases outside the gene matches. The CDR3 loop spans 16 amino acids. In nucleotides, the CDR3 is TGTGCCAGCAGTTTATCGGCCGCGGGGGGATACAATGAGCAGTTCTTC. It yields the protein CASSLSAAGGYNEQFF.

V gene TRBV5-5 combines with J gene TRBJ2-2; D is ambiguous. CDR3 length: 15 residues. Germline lookup yields CDR1 SGHKS and CDR2 YYEKEE (reference sequence). V gave up 1 base and J gave up 4 bases, with 11 bases separating them. Written as DNA, the CDR3 is TGTGCCAGCAGCTTGCTTGGCCCTCCCACCGGGGAGCTGTTTTTT. It encodes CASSLLGPPTGELFF.

V usage is TRBV3-1 (or the pseudogene TRBV3-2) and J usage is TRBJ1-2, with no clear D. Trimming removed 3 bases at V and 2 bases at J, with 4 bases between. The germline V gene encodes CDR1 LGHDT and CDR2 YNNKEL (reference sequence). The CDR3 consists of 12 residues. CDR3 DNA sequence: TGTGCCAGCAGCCACAGGAACTATGGCTACACCTTC. Translated, it gives CASSHRNYGYTF.

This clone was seen a few times. The genes are TRBV28 and TRBJ2-7; 10 positions agree with TRBD2. V shed 4 bases, J shed 6 bases, and the junction held 12 bases outside the gene matches. The CDR3 is 16 residues long. Germline CDR1 MDHEN, CDR2 SYDVKM. The CDR3 sequence: CASSSAGALAGVEQYF. The CDR3 bases are TGTGCCAGCAGTTCGGCCGGAGCGCTAGCGGGGGTCGAGCAGTACTTC.

This clone was detected once. The CDR3 reads CATSISGELFF. For the CDR3, the DNA is TGTGCCACCAGTATCTCCGGGGAGCTGTTTTTT. The J gene is TRBJ2-2, the V gene TRBV24-1, with no clear D. The CDR3 is 11 residues long. Germline-derived CDR1 and CDR2 are KGHDR and SFDVKD. The ends were cut back, 6 bases at V and 6 bases at J, with 4 bases in the middle.

The rearrangement uses TRBV20-1 and TRBJ2-7; D may be TRBD1 (6 bases). Between the trimmed V and J ends, which lost 6 bases and 4 bases, there was a span of 22 bases. CDR3 length equals 15 residues. The germline gives CDR1 DFQATT, CDR2 SNEGSKA (reference sequence). The CDR3: CSASRFDRTNYEQYF. The CDR3 region has the DNA TGCAGTGCCAGTCGATTCGACAGGACGAATTACGAGCAGTACTTC.

This sequence joins TRBV4-1 and TRBJ1-3; a weak D match, TRBD1 (5 bases). CDR3 length: 17 amino acids. The V end lost 1 base, the J end lost 2 bases, and 15 bases lay between the germline ends. Per germline, CDR1 MGHRA and CDR2 YSYEKL. CDR3 nucleotide sequence: TGCGCCAGCAGCCAAGCCCCGTCGGGGGGTACTGGAAACACCATATATTTT. It yields the protein CASSQAPSGGTGNTIYF.

The J gene is TRBJ2-2, the V gene TRBV12-5, with D tentatively TRBD2 (5 bases). The CDR3 extends over 15 amino acids. Trimming shortened V by 5 bases and J by 1 base, and 11 bases separated the two germline ends. The V gene's germline CDR1 is LGHNT and CDR2 FRNRAP. The chain's CDR3 is CASGPPGKNTGELFF. DNA of the CDR3: TGTGCTAGTGGTCCCCCCGGGAAGAACACCGGGGAGCTGTTTTTT. Variable domain in full (rest from reference TRBV12-5 and TRBJ2-2): DARVTQTPRHKVTEMGQEVTMRCQPILGHNTVFWYRQTMMQGLELLAYFRNRAPLDDSGMPKDRFSAEMPDATLATLKIQPSEPRDSAVYFCASGPPGKNTGELFFGEGSRLTVL.

This clone showed up just a few times. The chain combines TRBV28 with TRBJ1-4; 7 bases are shared with TRBD1. The length of the CDR3 is 18 residues. Germline-derived CDR1 and CDR2 are MDHEN and SYDVKM. V was pared by 6 bases and J by 0 bases, with 13 bases of the junction left unmatched. The CDR3 loop is CASSPLRGLGATNEKLFF. DNA for the CDR3: TGTGCCAGCAGCCCGCTTAGGGGGCTTGGTGCAACTAATGAAAAACTGTTTTTT. Full variable domain (rest looked up from reference TRBV28 and TRBJ1-4): DVKVTQSSRYLVKRTGEKVFLECVQDMDHENMFWYRQDPGLGLRLIYFSYDVKMKEKGDIPEGYSVSREKKERFSLILESASTNQTSMYLCASSPLRGLGATNEKLFFGSGTQLSVL.

The chain carries TRBV24-1 and TRBJ1-2, with 9 nucleotides matching TRBD1. CDR3 length equals 16 residues. V shed 4 bases and J 0 bases; nucleotides not matched to a gene: 5. CDR1 and CDR2 (germline): KGHDR, SFDVKD. CDR3 residues: CATSDPGTGTNYGYTF. In nucleotides, the CDR3 is TGTGCCACCAGTGACCCCGGGACAGGGACTAACTATGGCTACACCTTC.

V usage is TRBV5-1 and J usage is TRBJ1-4; 7 bases fit TRBD1. The CDR3 has 14 amino acids. Per the germline V gene, CDR1 is SGHRS and CDR2 is YFSETQ. V trimming: 7 bases; J trimming: 6 bases; junction bases outside the gene matches: 9. CDR3 protein: CASGPGQLYEKLFF. DNA of the CDR3: TGCGCCAGCGGGCCGGGACAGCTATATGAAAAACTGTTTTTT.

The chain couples TRBV24-1 to TRBJ2-5; 9 nucleotides match TRBD1. The CDR3 loop spans 14 amino acids. Trimming at V came to 6 bases and at J to 2 bases, leaving 3 bases not matched to a gene. Per the germline V gene, CDR1 is KGHDR and CDR2 is SFDVKD. The CDR3 sequence is CATSKGTGQETQYF. DNA for the CDR3: TGTGCCACCAGTAAAGGGACAGGGCAAGAGACCCAGTACTTC.

The chain uses TRBV5-1 and TRBJ2-1; 7 bases fit TRBD1. CDR1 SGHRS and CDR2 YFSETQ come from the germline V gene. V gave up 2 bases and J gave up 5 bases; unmatched junction bases: 4. The CDR3 has 14 residues. The CDR3: CASSLQGIDNEQFF. CDR3 in DNA: TGCGCCAGCAGCTTACAGGGGATTGACAATGAGCAGTTCTTC.

The rearrangement uses TRBV24-1 and TRBJ2-1; no definite D call. The CDR3 runs to 16 residues. Germline CDR1 is KGHDR and CDR2 is SFDVKD. The ends were cut back, 3 bases at V and 3 bases at J, with 14 bases in the middle. The CDR3 spells CATSDPGLDFYNEQFF. CDR3 DNA: TGTGCCACCAGTGATCCTGGTTTAGACTTCTACAATGAGCAGTTCTTC.

The chain uses TRBV27 and TRBJ1-2; D perhaps matches TRBD1 (6 bases). The CDR3 contains 15 residues. V was shortened by 2 bases and J by 4 bases, with 14 bases between the two germline ends. Germline assignment: CDR1 MNHEY and CDR2 SMNVEV (reference sequence). This CDR3 reads CASSLRQGLIYGYTF. Here the CDR3 DNA reads TGTGCCAGCAGTTTAAGGCAGGGGCTTATCTATGGCTACACCTTC.

This chain links TRBV5-4 with TRBJ1-2; 9 nucleotides match TRBD1. The germline gives CDR1 SGHNT, CDR2 YYREEE (reference sequence). The CDR3 contains 14 residues. V lost 4 bases and J lost 6; bases outside the gene matches: 7. The CDR3 sequence: CASSGKTGGNGYTF. In DNA, the CDR3 is TGTGCCAGCAGCGGAAAAACAGGGGGCAATGGCTACACCTTC.

This chain uses TRBV5-1 with TRBJ1-6; 8 bases map to TRBD1. The V gene end was trimmed by 2 bases and the J gene end by 4 bases; junction bases not matched to a gene: 5. Germline V gene sequence: CDR1 SGHRS, CDR2 YFSETQ. The CDR3 is 16 residues long. CDR3: CASSFSGGRYNSPLHF. The CDR3 DNA reads as TGCGCCAGCAGCTTTTCAGGGGGCAGGTATAATTCACCCCTCCACTTT.

This chain links TRBV12-5 with TRBJ1-5; 10 bases map to TRBD1. V shed 5 bases, J shed 1 base, and the junction held 2 bases outside the gene matches. The CDR3 consists of 15 residues. Per the germline V gene, CDR1 is LGHNT and CDR2 is FRNRAP. CDR3 nucleotides: TGTGCTAGTGGTAGGGACAGGGGAAGCAATCAGCCCCAGCATTTT. This sequence encodes CASGRDRGSNQPQHF.

This rearrangement joins TRBV5-7 to TRBJ2-7, with TRBD1 matching over 8 bases. TRBV5-7 is marked as an open reading frame, function uncertain. The CDR3 contains 15 residues. V was pared by 4 bases and J by 2 bases, with 8 bases of the junction left unmatched. CDR3 sequence reads: CASSPKTGATYEQYV. CDR3 nucleotides: TGTGCCAGCAGCCCCAAGACAGGGGCCACCTACGAGCAGTACGTC.

The chain recombines TRBV28 with TRBJ2-2, with a tentative D call TRBD2 (6 bases). V gave up 3 bases and J gave up 5 bases, with 13 bases separating them. There are 15 residues in the CDR3. Germline CDR1 reads MDHEN; CDR2 reads SYDVKM. The CDR3 loop reads CASSLASEGTGELFF. The CDR3 DNA is TGTGCCAGCAGTTTGGCTAGCGAGGGAACCGGGGAGCTGTTTTTT.

V usage is TRBV6-5 and J usage is TRBJ2-3; tentative D call: TRBD2 (6 bases). CDR1 MNHEY and CDR2 SVGAGI come from the germline V gene. The CDR3 is 14 amino acids. V lost 7 bases to trimming and J lost 3 bases, with 14 bases between them. The CDR3 DNA reads as TGTGCCAGCACTGTTCCCGGGGGAACAGATACGCAGTATTTT. This translates into CASTVPGGTDTQYF.

This clone has more than one count but fewer than ten. This sequence joins TRBV3-1 (or the pseudogene TRBV3-2) and TRBJ1-6, with 9 nucleotides matching TRBD1. Losses at the gene ends were 3 bases for V and 7 bases for J; bases not matched to a gene: 1. The CDR3 sequence is 14 residues long. Germline V gives CDR1 LGHDT, CDR2 YNNKEL (reference sequence). The CDR3 DNA reads TGTGCCAGCAGCCACGGACAGGGGAATTCACCCCTCCACTTT. Translating gives CASSHGQGNSPLHF.

The chain combines TRBV28 with TRBJ1-2, with 10 bases fitting TRBD1. CDR1 and CDR2 from the germline V gene are MDHEN and SYDVKM. CDR3 length equals 15 residues. V lost 10 bases and J lost 3; bases outside the gene matches: 11. For the CDR3, the DNA is TGTGCCATCCAATCCGCCGGGACAGGGGACTATGGCTACACCTTC. Residues: CAIQSAGTGDYGYTF.

The chain employs TRBV4-1 and TRBJ2-4; a possible D gene is TRBD1 (5 bases). This CDR3 is built from 14 residues. Germline V CDR1 and CDR2: MGHRA, YSYEKL. V was trimmed by 4 bases and J by 5 bases, leaving 12 bases between them. The DNA of the CDR3 is TGCGCCAGCAGCCCCCTGGGGCGGCAAAACATTCAGTACTTC. Translating gives CASSPLGRQNIQYF.

This chain uses TRBV2 with TRBJ2-1; D might be TRBD2 (5 bases). The CDR3 runs to 16 residues. Germline loops: CDR1 SNHLY, CDR2 FYNNEI. V gave up 3 bases and J gave up 4 bases, with 16 bases separating them. As DNA, the CDR3 is TGTGCCAGCAGTGATTATTGGCTAGCCGGTTACAATGAGCAGTTCTTC. Protein product: CASSDYWLAGYNEQFF.